These 32 T cell receptor beta chains originate from one sample sequenced in a study of cytomegalovirus exposure and HLA in healthy donors. In the PCR, 60 Vbeta and 13 Jbeta primers were used. The table came from immunoSEQ multiplex PCR; TCRdb's copy has only in-frame clones and leaves some out. The sample holds about 100,000 clones; about four fifths are singletons and the top ten take about 7.3%. Input material: PBMCs. Every receptor here comes from a young man in good health and CMV-seronegative.

The rearrangement uses TRBV2 and TRBJ2-1; TRBD2 agrees at 10 bases. Germline loops: CDR1 SNHLY, CDR2 FYNNEI. CDR3 size: 16 residues. With V trimmed by 1 base and J by 7 bases, 7 bases remained unmatched. Written as DNA, the CDR3 is TGTGCCAGCAGTGAAGGTCTAGCGGGAGTACGTAATGAGCAGTTCTTC. It is translated as CASSEGLAGVRNEQFF. The whole variable domain, filled in from reference TRBV2 and TRBJ2-1, reads EPEVTQTPSHQVTQMGQEVILRCVPISNHLYFYWYRQILGQKVEFLVSFYNNEISEKSEIFDDQFSVERPDGSNFTLKIRSTKLEDSAMYFCASSEGLAGVRNEQFFGPGTRLTVL.

V is TRBV10-3 and J is TRBJ1-2; TRBD1 agrees at 8 bases. The V gene's germline CDR1 is ENHRY and CDR2 SYGVKD. With V trimmed by 6 bases and J by 7 bases, 4 bases remained unmatched. This CDR3 is 12 amino acids long. The CDR3 region is CAISRTGLGYTF. As DNA, the CDR3 is TGTGCCATCAGCAGGACAGGGCTTGGCTACACCTTC.

This chain connects TRBV7-8 to TRBJ2-7; 9 nucleotides match TRBD1. There are 12 residues in the CDR3. V gave up 5 bases and J gave up 8 bases; unmatched junction bases: 4. Germline V gene data show CDR1 as SGHVS and CDR2 as FQNEAQ. The CDR3, as DNA: TGTGCCAGCAGCCTAGGACAGGGGCAGCAGTACTTC. Its protein is CASSLGQGQQYF.

The chain employs TRBV7-9 and TRBJ1-4, with 10 positions matching TRBD1. The ends lost 3 bases at V and 7 bases at J; junction bases unmatched: 5. The CDR3 has 15 residues. Germline V gene lookup returns CDR1 SEHNR and CDR2 FQNEAQ (reference sequence). The CDR3: CASSFGTGEGEKLFF. The CDR3 DNA is TGTGCCAGCAGCTTCGGGACAGGGGAAGGTGAAAAACTGTTTTTT.

In this sample, this clone turned up once. The rearrangement uses TRBV10-3 and TRBJ1-1; D call uncertain. The CDR3 consists of 15 residues. V was cut by 0 bases and J by 1 base, with 9 bases left in between. CDR1 ENHRY and CDR2 SYGVKD come from the germline V gene. The CDR3 nucleotides read TGTGCCATCAGTGAGTCGCAGGAAGCGAACACTGAAGCTTTCTTT. It yields the protein CAISESQEANTEAFF.

About this clone: Distinct nucleotide sequences in the sample also encode this CDR3. The chain uses TRBV11-2 and TRBJ2-7; D remains unclear. Germline V lookup: CDR1 SGHAT, CDR2 FQNNGV. Trimming shortened V by 5 bases and J by 4 bases, and 9 bases separated the two germline ends. CDR3 size: 12 residues. CDR3 loop: CASSPPGYEQYF. The CDR3 DNA reads as TGTGCCAGCAGCCCCCCCGGTTACGAGCAGTACTTC. The whole variable domain, remainder taken from reference TRBV11-2 and TRBJ2-7, is EAGVAQSPRYKIIEKRQSVAFWCNPISGHATLYWYQQILGQGPKLLIQFQNNGVVDDSQLPKDRFSAERLKGVDSTLKIQPAKLEDSAVYLCASSPPGYEQYFGPGTRLTVT.

The V gene is TRBV7-7, the J gene TRBJ2-5, with 7 nucleotides matching TRBD2. The CDR3 runs 14 residues. Germline V gene lookup returns CDR1 SSHAT and CDR2 FNYEAQ (reference sequence). The V gene end was trimmed by 0 bases and the J gene end by 5 bases; junction bases not matched to a gene: 3. The CDR3 coding sequence is TGTGCCAGCAGCTTAGCGGGGCGGGGGGAGACCCAGTACTTC. The encoded protein is CASSLAGRGETQYF.

The V call is TRBV14, the J call TRBJ1-3; 9 bases map to TRBD1. The V gene end was trimmed by 3 bases and the J gene end by 7 bases; junction bases not matched to a gene: 1. Germline V CDR1 and CDR2: SGHDN, FVKESK. CDR3 length: 13 amino acids. CDR3 loop: CASSHGQGNTIYF. The CDR3 DNA is TGTGCCAGCAGCCATGGACAGGGGAACACCATATATTTT.

The J gene is TRBJ2-7, the V gene TRBV29-1; D is ambiguous. The length of the CDR3 is 13 residues. The V gene's germline CDR1 is SQVTM and CDR2 ANQGSEA. Trimming stripped 1 base from V and 2 bases from J, with 9 bases between. The CDR3 region has the DNA TGCAGCGTTGAAGGCCAGGCGACCTACGAGCAGTACTTC. The encoded protein is CSVEGQATYEQYF.

The V call is TRBV28, the J call TRBJ2-2; D possibly corresponds to TRBD2 (6 bases). The CDR3 runs 14 residues. V was pared by 8 bases and J by 0 bases, with 10 bases between. Germline V gene data show CDR1 as MDHEN and CDR2 as SYDVKM. CDR3 region: CASREWPNTGELFF. The CDR3 DNA is TGTGCCAGCCGGGAGTGGCCGAACACCGGGGAGCTGTTTTTT. Filled out from reference TRBV28 and TRBJ2-2, the complete variable domain reads DVKVTQSSRYLVKRTGEKVFLECVQDMDHENMFWYRQDPGLGLRLIYFSYDVKMKEKGDIPEGYSVSREKKERFSLILESASTNQTSMYLCASREWPNTGELFFGEGSRLTVL.

The V and J genes are TRBV21-1 and TRBJ2-5; the table names TRBD2, a call not compared with the DNA. TRBV21-1 is deemed a pseudogene. The CDR3 totals 17 residues. The CDR3 protein is CASSPRGLAGVGETQYF. The CDR3 region has the DNA TGTGCCAGCAGCCCCAGGGGACTAGCGGGAGTGGGAGAGACCCAGTACTTC.

The table lists this clone with a few counts. The rearrangement links TRBV28 to TRBJ1-1, with 8 bases aligning to TRBD1. The CDR3 is 14 amino acids. Germline-derived CDR1 and CDR2 are MDHEN and SYDVKM. V lost 3 bases to trimming and J lost 5 bases; unmatched junction nucleotides: 5. The CDR3, as DNA: TGTGCCAGCAGTTTCACCACAGGGGGGACTGAAGCTTTCTTT. Protein: CASSFTTGGTEAFF. Complete variable domain (other parts from reference TRBV28 and TRBJ1-1): DVKVTQSSRYLVKRTGEKVFLECVQDMDHENMFWYRQDPGLGLRLIYFSYDVKMKEKGDIPEGYSVSREKKERFSLILESASTNQTSMYLCASSFTTGGTEAFFGQGTRLTVV.

The rearrangement links TRBV9 to TRBJ1-4, with a weak D call TRBD1 (5 bases). Germline V gene sequence: CDR1 SGDLS, CDR2 YYNGEE. Between the trimmed V and J ends, which lost 0 bases and 7 bases, there was a span of 13 bases. The CDR3 consists of 15 residues. DNA for the CDR3: TGTGCCAGCAGCGTAGGGGGGGGAATAGGTGAAAAACTGTTTTTT. Translating gives CASSVGGGIGEKLFF.

A few counts support this clone. The chain recombines TRBV19 with TRBJ1-5, with D unresolved. Germline lookup yields CDR1 LNHDA and CDR2 SQIVND (reference sequence). This CDR3 comprises 14 residues. V was trimmed by 4 bases and J by 2 bases, leaving 9 bases between them. The CDR3 DNA reads as TGTGCCAGTAGTAGAGGGAATCGCAATCAGCCCCAGCATTTT. Translated, it gives CASSRGNRNQPQHF.

The chain couples TRBV27 to TRBJ1-2; D ambiguous. The CDR3 spans 16 residues. The germline V gene has CDR1 MNHEY and CDR2 SMNVEV (reference sequence). Trimming cost V 5 bases and J 0 bases, with 16 bases left between them. The DNA of the CDR3 is TGTGCCAGCAGTCCGCAAGGACTGGGAGCTAACTATGGCTACACCTTC. Amino acid sequence: CASSPQGLGANYGYTF.

This chain joins TRBV2 and TRBJ2-2; 9 bases are shared with TRBD1. CDR1 is SNHLY, CDR2 FYNNEI, per germline. The CDR3 has 13 residues. The junction had 4 bases not matched to a gene; V was cut back by 8 bases and J by 6 bases. Here the CDR3 DNA reads TGTGCCAGCGTAACAGGGGGCCCCGGGGAGCTGTTTTTT. The encoded protein is CASVTGGPGELFF.

CDR3: CASSQTGTVTQETQYF. The CDR3, as DNA: TGTGCCAGCAGTCAGACCGGGACAGTGACCCAAGAGACCCAGTACTTC. This sequence joins TRBV5-6 and TRBJ2-5; TRBD1 matches at 7 bases. J gave up 1 base and V 5 bases, and 11 bases lay outside the gene matches. From germline, CDR1 is SGHDT and CDR2 YYEEEE. The CDR3 has 16 residues.

This clone was observed once. The CDR3 DNA follows: TGCGCCAGCAGTGAGCCCGACAGCCCCCCCCCAAAACATCAGAACACTGAAGCTTTCTTT. Translated: CASSEPDSPPPKHQNTEAFF. The chain carries TRBV10-1 and TRBJ1-1; a possible D gene is TRBD1 (5 bases). V was pared by 2 bases and J by 1 base, with 26 bases between. CDR1 is WNHNN and CDR2 is SYGVQD in the germline V gene (reference sequence). The CDR3 sequence is 20 residues long.

The CDR3: CASSLWPYGQPQHF. The CDR3 DNA follows: TGCGCCAGCAGCTTGTGGCCCTACGGGCAGCCCCAGCATTTT. This chain links TRBV5-1 with TRBJ1-5, with D hard to call. Germline lookup yields CDR1 SGHRS and CDR2 YFSETQ. This CDR3 contains 14 residues. V was pared by 1 base and J by 7 bases, with 12 bases between.

The chain is built from TRBV4-3 and TRBJ1-2; unclear D gene. Between the trimmed V and J ends, which lost 4 bases and 3 bases, there was a span of 12 bases. This CDR3 comprises 14 residues. Germline V lookup: CDR1 LGHNA, CDR2 YSLEER. The CDR3 DNA reads as TGCGCCAGCAGCCGAGCCGACGGGTACTATGGCTACACCTTC. Its protein is CASSRADGYYGYTF.

This clone was observed a few times. The chain employs TRBV1 and TRBJ2-6; the table's D call, TRBD1, was not checked against the DNA. TRBV1 is a documented pseudogene. The length of the CDR3 is 19 residues. The CDR3 sequence: CTSSQESKTESGGANVLTF. DNA of the CDR3: TGCACCAGCAGCCAAGAATCGAAGACAGAAAGTGGAGGGGCCAACGTCCTGACTTTC.

The gene calls are TRBV4-3 and TRBJ1-6; tentative D call: TRBD1 (5 bases). Germline lookup yields CDR1 LGHNA and CDR2 YSLEER. With 0 bases removed from V and 7 bases from J, the gap between germline ends came to 16 bases. This CDR3 has 17 amino acids. CDR3 loop: CASSQERGGGGNSPLHF. CDR3 in DNA: TGCGCCAGCAGCCAAGAGAGGGGAGGCGGTGGGAATTCACCCCTCCACTTT.

This rearrangement joins TRBV5-1 to TRBJ2-1, with TRBD1 identical over 9 bases. The junction had 8 bases not matched to a gene; V was cut back by 1 base and J by 3 bases. Germline loops: CDR1 SGHRS, CDR2 YFSETQ. The CDR3 totals 17 residues. CDR3 protein: CASSLSPGQGRYNEQFF. CDR3 in DNA: TGCGCCAGCAGCTTGTCTCCGGGACAGGGACGCTACAATGAGCAGTTCTTC.

This clone came up once. The rearrangement joins TRBV5-4 to TRBJ2-5; the match to TRBD2 covers 7 bases. J was trimmed by 9 bases and V by 3 bases; bases with no gene match: 8. CDR1 is SGHNT and CDR2 is YYREEE in the germline V gene (reference sequence). The CDR3 contains 13 residues. CDR3 nucleotides: TGTGCCAGCAGCTACAATATGGGGGGGGCCCAGTACTTC. Translated: CASSYNMGGAQYF.

The rearrangement links TRBV10-3 to TRBJ2-1; TRBD1 matches 10 bases. Unmatched junction bases numbered 7, after V lost 6 bases and J lost 5 bases. Per germline, CDR1 ENHRY and CDR2 SYGVKD. The CDR3 totals 15 residues. The CDR3: CAIRARDRGNNEQFF. The CDR3, as DNA: TGTGCCATCAGAGCCCGGGACAGGGGAAACAATGAGCAGTTCTTC.

The chain has TRBV2 and TRBJ2-1; tentatively, D is TRBD2 (5 bases). V was cut by 11 bases and J by 2 bases, with 10 bases left in between. This CDR3 contains 12 residues. Germline V CDR1 and CDR2: SNHLY, FYNNEI. This chain's CDR3 is CAGSGTYNEQFF. CDR3 nucleotides: TGTGCCGGATCCGGGACCTACAATGAGCAGTTCTTC.

This sequence joins TRBV7-2 and TRBJ2-3; 8 bases fit TRBD2. Germline lookup yields CDR1 SGHTA and CDR2 FQGNSA. This CDR3 contains 14 residues. The V gene end was trimmed by 5 bases and the J gene end by 6 bases; junction bases not matched to a gene: 7. The CDR3 is CASSPLGGGDTQYF. In DNA, the CDR3 is TGTGCCAGCAGCCCCCTCGGGGGGGGCGATACGCAGTATTTT.

The rearrangement joins TRBV5-1 to TRBJ1-2; TRBD1 matches 7 bases. The CDR3 covers 14 residues. CDR1 is SGHRS and CDR2 is YFSETQ in the germline V gene. V gave up 0 bases and J gave up 8 bases; unmatched junction bases: 7. CDR3 in amino acids: CASSLDRGVGGYTF. Written as DNA, the CDR3 is TGCGCCAGCAGCTTGGACAGGGGAGTAGGCGGCTACACCTTC.

The J gene is TRBJ1-3, the V gene TRBV9; perhaps TRBD1 as D (5 bases). The V gene lost 5 bases and the J gene lost 0 bases, with 12 bases spanning the gap. The germline V gene has CDR1 SGDLS and CDR2 YYNGEE. CDR3 length: 15 amino acids. CDR3 coding DNA: TGTGCCAGCAGAGCGGGGGGATACTCTGGAAACACCATATATTTT. Residues: CASRAGGYSGNTIYF.

The chain combines TRBV7-8 with TRBJ2-5; D possibly corresponds to TRBD2 (6 bases). The germline V and J ends were trimmed by 1 base and 1 base, with 16 bases remaining between them. This CDR3 comprises 17 residues. CDR1 and CDR2 (germline): SGHVS, FQNEAQ. In nucleotides, the CDR3 is TGTGCCAGCAGCTTAGTTTTCCGCGGAGGGATCCAAGAGACCCAGTACTTC. Its translation is CASSLVFRGGIQETQYF.

The chain recombines TRBV5-1 with TRBJ2-2; TRBD2 matches at 7 bases. Germline-derived CDR1 and CDR2 are SGHRS and YFSETQ. The CDR3 runs to 16 residues. With V trimmed by 0 bases and J by 5 bases, 7 bases remained unmatched. Written as DNA, the CDR3 is TGCGCCAGCAGCTTGGCCCCAGGGCGGGGGACCGGGGAGCTGTTTTTT. It yields the protein CASSLAPGRGTGELFF.

J is TRBJ2-2 and V is TRBV2; 8 bases align to TRBD1. The CDR3 is 15 residues long. J was trimmed by 3 bases and V by 8 bases; bases with no gene match: 8. From germline, CDR1 is SNHLY and CDR2 FYNNEI. The chain's CDR3 is CASGPGTGDTGELFF. CDR3 DNA: TGTGCCAGCGGACCAGGGACAGGTGACACCGGGGAGCTGTTTTTT.